The clone carrying this TCR beta chain showed up just a few times. Its antigen is still unknown. These data are taken from a study of regulatory T cells in long-lasting Graves disease. Time point noted: newly diagnosed GD, antithyroid drugs for less than 3 months. The TCR library was made from RNA that had been extracted from PBMCs in TRIzol. iRepertoire HTBI primers and Arm-PCR of CDR3 regions built TCR beta libraries. TCRdb used MiXCR to reprocess the multiplex PCR reads, holding one entry per CDR3 protein. The table has 350,000 to 500,000 distinct CDR3 sequences, approximately 16% seen once. Notes on the study in general: Only a small sample size was used, which may have cut accuracy. The TCR repertoire of persistent Graves' patients was less diverse than that of newly diagnosed ones.

The CDR3 covers 17 residues. Germline CDR1 LGHNA, CDR2 YNFKEQ. Trimming cost V 2 bases and J 2 bases; bases outside gene matches: 8. These same data were also listed under a study on T cells in Graves' hyperthyroidism and ophthalmopathy. Per that paper: Clinical symptoms, serum thyroxine, TRAb, thyroid ultrasound and orbital computed tomography established diagnosis.

The chain uses TRBV4-2 and TRBJ2-4; 8 bases are a match to TRBD1. Sequencing was performed on peripheral blood mononuclear cells (PBMCs), taken at new diagnosis, from a patient treated with antithyroid drugs. This clonotype was obtained from a woman between 18 and 30 years old with Graves disease. The CDR3 reads CASSQLGQGGTKNIQYF. For the CDR3, the DNA is TGTGCCAGCAGCCAACTCGGACAGGGTGGTACCAAAAACATTCAGTACTTC.